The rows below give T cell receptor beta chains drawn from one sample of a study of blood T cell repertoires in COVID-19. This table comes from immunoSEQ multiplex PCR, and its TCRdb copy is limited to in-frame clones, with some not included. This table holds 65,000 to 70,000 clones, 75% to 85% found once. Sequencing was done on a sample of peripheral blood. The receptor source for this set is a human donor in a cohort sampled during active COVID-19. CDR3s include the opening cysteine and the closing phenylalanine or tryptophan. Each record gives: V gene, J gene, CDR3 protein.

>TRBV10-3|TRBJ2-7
CAISEGGKGSYEQYF
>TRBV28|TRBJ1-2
CASSPWTGGIYGYTF
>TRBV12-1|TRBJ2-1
CASSSPLAGVGNEQFF
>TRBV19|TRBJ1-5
CASSKPPQGVGIQPQHF
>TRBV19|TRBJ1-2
CASRPSQGARGYTF
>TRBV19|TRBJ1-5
CASSRYRDSNQPQHF
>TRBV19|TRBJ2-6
CASSIKGGTGANVLTF
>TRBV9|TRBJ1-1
CASSRQGEAFF
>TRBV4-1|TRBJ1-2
CASSQEWGETYGYTF
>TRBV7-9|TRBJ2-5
CASSSPGGQETQYF
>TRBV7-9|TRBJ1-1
CASSIMNTEAFF
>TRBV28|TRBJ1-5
CASSPRGLTQPQHF
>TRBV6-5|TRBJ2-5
CASSYGREEVAQYF
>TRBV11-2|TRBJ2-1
CASSLVKVRNEQFF
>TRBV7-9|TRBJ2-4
CASSPGTGGAKNIQYF
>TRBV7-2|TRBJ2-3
CASSVIRGTDTQYF
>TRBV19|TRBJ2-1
CASSPWTSGRINEQFF
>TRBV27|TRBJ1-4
CASSPRTAYNEKLFF
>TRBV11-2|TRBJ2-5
CASSGGQGLQETQYF
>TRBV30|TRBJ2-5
CAWSARGSMGETQYF
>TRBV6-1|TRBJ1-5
CASSADDRGRVQPQHF
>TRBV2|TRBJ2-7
CASKPLPINYEQYF
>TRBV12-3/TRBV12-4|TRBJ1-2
CASSLDRRQGYTF
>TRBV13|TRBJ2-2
CASSSYRANTGELFF
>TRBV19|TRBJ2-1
CASSPLPSGRAYNEQFF
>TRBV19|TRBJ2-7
CASSTKQKISYEQYF
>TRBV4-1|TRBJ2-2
CASSQPGLPNTGELFF
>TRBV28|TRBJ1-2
CASSFAGAPNYGYTF